This TCR beta chain was captured by sequencing in a study of T-cell memory formation after mild COVID-19 (dated by TCRdb to 2020 to 2023). For context, the study as a whole: TCR sequence clusters from the two donors were largely donor specific. In a couple of donors, T-cell clones that expanded and contracted after mild COVID-19 were followed by sequencing TCRalpha and TCRbeta repertoires longitudinally. The cohort comprised two young, previously healthy adult volunteers, one female and one male.

Study-level results and caveats: Contracting CD4+ clones were found mainly in CM and EM memory subsets, while CD8+ clones were enriched in EMRA. From day 15 to 85, contracting clones showed balanced CD4/CD8 phenotypes, whereas a second wave of clones that expanded from day 15 to 37 leaned towards CD4+. Some responding clones were detected in pre-infection memory, suggesting pre-existing cross-reactive memory T cells joined the SARS-CoV-2 response. Whether the second-wave clones peaking on day 37 were SARS-CoV-2 specific was not confirmed. Only two mild cases were covered in the study, and larger cohorts including severe cases with pre-infection samples were considered necessary.

Ficoll-Paque density gradient centrifugation was the method used to isolate PBMCs. This clonotype was seen more than once but under ten times. No antigen is known for it. No base quality information exists; no much larger clone differs at one position. The sample was run on an Illumina NovaSeq 6000. TCRalpha and TCRbeta cDNA libraries were constructed by 5'RACE with constant-segment primers, with sample barcodes and unique molecular identifiers being introduced. RNA was extracted from every sample with Trizol reagent. Libraries were amplified in two PCR steps, with a second sample barcode and Illumina TruSeq adapters added in the second step. Libraries were sequenced on an Illumina NovaSeq with 2 x 150 bp paired-end reads. The study's own analysis went as follows. Reads were demultiplexed and collapsed into UMI-guided consensus sequences with migec v1.2.7. Using mixcr v2.1.11, the UMI consensuses were aligned to TRA and TRB V and J templates and assembled into clonotypes. A clonotype was counted as expanded or contracted only when both edgeR and NoisET called the clonotype significant, with the noise models trained on biological replicates. edgeR calls used a false discovery rate-adjusted p below 0.01 and a log2 fold-change threshold of 1. As an exploratory analysis of dynamics, max-normalized trajectories of the 1000 most abundant clonotypes were examined with PCA combined with hierarchical clustering. Separately sequenced CD4+ and CD8+ repertoires were used to assign the CD4 or CD8 phenotype of responding clones. TCRdb trimmed public reads at Q25 via fastp, called clones via MiXCR and kept in-frame beta chains. Rows are unified per CDR3 protein, each entry keeping the most common DNA and genes. Here the V and J calls rest on TCRdb's processing, not on the authors' analysis. Present in this sample are 200,000 to 300,000 distinct CDR3 sequences, over 15% of which were seen just once. The ten largest clones represent 22% of the sample.

The receptor was derived from a man between 18 and 29 years old who had mild COVID-19 (a few samples of this study predate the infection). The sample titles of this study are shuffled in the database, so cell type and time point are left out; the donor was told from shared clones. Sequencing was carried out using PBMCs or a T cell subset sorted from them (not recorded which).

CDR3 protein: CSSLGGDIETQYF. The DNA sequence is TGCAGCTCCCTGGGTGGGGATATAGAGACCCAGTACTTC. The rearranged segments are TRBV29-1 and TRBJ2-5; no confident D gene assignment can be made. The trim is 8 bases for V and 4 bases for J, with a gap of 17 bases between the germline ends. CDR1 and CDR2 (SQVTM, ANQGSEA) derive from the germline V gene. The CDR3 covers 13 residues, taking in both the cysteine and the phenylalanine. The only DNA kept is the CDR3, 39 bases in frame from the first base.